The clone carrying this T cell receptor (beta chain) has at least ten counts. Its antigen is currently unknown. Carrying unique molecular identifiers, the cDNA also gained a universal primer site through template switching. TCRdb redid the calling of the 5' RACE reads with MiXCR, one entry per CDR3 protein. The sample has roughly 240,000 distinct CDR3 sequences, 6.5% to 9% seen once. This sample was included in a study of identical twins. Study-level results: Within twin pairs, the out-of-frame alpha sequences they shared showed excess low generation probability. The study based its conclusions on cross-sectional statistical analysis and did not follow the same donors.

Trimming took off 7 bases at V and 5 bases at J, with 17 bases between the two ends. This CDR3 spans 14 amino acids. CDR1 is MNHEY, CDR2 SVGEGT, per germline. These same records also appear under a second study, on yellow fever vaccine responses in identical twins.

This chain uses TRBV6-2 or TRBV6-3 with TRBJ1-1; D is unclear. This sequence originates from a woman under 30 in good health. Sequencing was carried out using CD8+ T cells sorted from blood. The CDR3 sequence is CASNPTWGVTEAFF. Written as DNA, the CDR3 is TGTGCCAGCAATCCTACTTGGGGTGTTACTGAAGCTTTCTTT.